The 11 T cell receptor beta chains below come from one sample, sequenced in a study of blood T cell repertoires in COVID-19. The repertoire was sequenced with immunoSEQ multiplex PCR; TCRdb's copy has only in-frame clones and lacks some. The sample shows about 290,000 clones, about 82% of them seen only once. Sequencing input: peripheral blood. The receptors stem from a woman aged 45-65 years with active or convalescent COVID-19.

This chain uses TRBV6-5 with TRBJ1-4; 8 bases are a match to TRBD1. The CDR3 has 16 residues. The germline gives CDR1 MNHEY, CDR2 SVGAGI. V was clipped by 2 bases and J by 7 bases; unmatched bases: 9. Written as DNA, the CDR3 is TGTGCCAGCAGTTACCCCCCACAGGGGGTCTCTGAAAAACTGTTTTTT. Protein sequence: CASSYPPQGVSEKLFF.

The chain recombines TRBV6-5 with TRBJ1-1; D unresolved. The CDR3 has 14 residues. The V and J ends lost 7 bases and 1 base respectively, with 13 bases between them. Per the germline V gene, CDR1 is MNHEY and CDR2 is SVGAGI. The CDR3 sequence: CASTRGIRNTEAFF. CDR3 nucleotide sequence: TGTGCCAGCACCCGAGGTATACGGAACACTGAAGCTTTCTTT.

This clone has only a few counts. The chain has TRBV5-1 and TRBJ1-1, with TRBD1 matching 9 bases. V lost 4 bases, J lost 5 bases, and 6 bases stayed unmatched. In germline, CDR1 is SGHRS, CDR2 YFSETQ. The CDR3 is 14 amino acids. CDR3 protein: CASSQQGAQTEAFF. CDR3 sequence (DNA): TGCGCCAGCAGCCAACAGGGGGCGCAAACTGAAGCTTTCTTT.

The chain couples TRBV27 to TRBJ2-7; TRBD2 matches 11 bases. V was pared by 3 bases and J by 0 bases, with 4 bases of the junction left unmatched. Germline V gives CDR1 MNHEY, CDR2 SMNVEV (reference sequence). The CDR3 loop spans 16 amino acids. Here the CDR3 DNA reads TGTGCCAGCAGTTTGCTAGCGGGAGGCAGCTCCTACGAGCAGTACTTC. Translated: CASSLLAGGSSYEQYF.

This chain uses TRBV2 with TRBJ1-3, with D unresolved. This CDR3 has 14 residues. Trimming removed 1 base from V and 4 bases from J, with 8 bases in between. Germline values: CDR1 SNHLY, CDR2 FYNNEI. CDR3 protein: CASSEVRAGNTIYF. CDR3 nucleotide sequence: TGTGCCAGCAGTGAAGTGAGGGCGGGAAACACCATATATTTT.

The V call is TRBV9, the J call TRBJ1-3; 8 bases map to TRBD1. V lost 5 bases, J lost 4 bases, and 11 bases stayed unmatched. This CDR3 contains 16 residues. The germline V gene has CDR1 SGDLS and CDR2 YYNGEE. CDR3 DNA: TGTGCCAGCAGTTTTGGACAGGGTCGAGTGGGAAACACCATATATTTT. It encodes CASSFGQGRVGNTIYF. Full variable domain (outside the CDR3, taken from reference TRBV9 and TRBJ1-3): DSGVTQTPKHLITATGQRVTLRCSPRSGDLSVYWYQQSLDQGLQFLIQYYNGEERAKGNILERFSAQQFPDLHSELNLSSLELGDSALYFCASSFGQGRVGNTIYFGEGSWLTVV.

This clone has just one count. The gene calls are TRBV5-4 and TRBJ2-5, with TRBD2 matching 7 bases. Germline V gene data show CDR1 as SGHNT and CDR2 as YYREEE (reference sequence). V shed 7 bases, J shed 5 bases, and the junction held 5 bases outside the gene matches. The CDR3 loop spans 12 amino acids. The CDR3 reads CASGGGRETQYF. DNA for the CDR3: TGTGCCAGCGGGGGAGGGCGGGAGACCCAGTACTTC.

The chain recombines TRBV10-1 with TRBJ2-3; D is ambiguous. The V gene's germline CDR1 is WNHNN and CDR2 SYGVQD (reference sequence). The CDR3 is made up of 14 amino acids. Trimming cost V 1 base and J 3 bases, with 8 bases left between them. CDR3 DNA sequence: TGCGCCAGCAGTGAGTTACTACGTACAGATACGCAGTATTTT. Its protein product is CASSELLRTDTQYF.

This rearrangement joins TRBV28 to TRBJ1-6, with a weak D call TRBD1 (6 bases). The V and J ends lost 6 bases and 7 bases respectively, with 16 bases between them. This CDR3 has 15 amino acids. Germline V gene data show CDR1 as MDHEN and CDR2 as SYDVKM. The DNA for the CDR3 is TGTGCCAGCAGGGGGGGGTTGGGGGCGAATTCACCCCTCCACTTT. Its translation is CASRGGLGANSPLHF. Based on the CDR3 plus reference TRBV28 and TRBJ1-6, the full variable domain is DVKVTQSSRYLVKRTGEKVFLECVQDMDHENMFWYRQDPGLGLRLIYFSYDVKMKEKGDIPEGYSVSREKKERFSLILESASTNQTSMYLCASRGGLGANSPLHFGNGTRLTVT.

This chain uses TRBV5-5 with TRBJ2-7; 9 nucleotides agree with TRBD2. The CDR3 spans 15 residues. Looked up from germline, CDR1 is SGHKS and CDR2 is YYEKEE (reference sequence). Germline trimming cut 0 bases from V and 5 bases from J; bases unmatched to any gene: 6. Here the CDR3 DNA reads TGTGCCAGCAGCTTGGGTAGCGGGAGAGTGGACGAGCAGTACTTC. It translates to CASSLGSGRVDEQYF.

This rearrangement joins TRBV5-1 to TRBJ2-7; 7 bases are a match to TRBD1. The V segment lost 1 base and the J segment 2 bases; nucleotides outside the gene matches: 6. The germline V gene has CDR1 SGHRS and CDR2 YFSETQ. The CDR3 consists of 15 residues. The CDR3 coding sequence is TGCGCCAGCAGCTTGCTGACAGGGTGGGCCTACGAGCAGTACTTC. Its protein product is CASSLLTGWAYEQYF.